Listed here are 7 T cell receptor beta chains from one sample, sequenced in a study of cytomegalovirus exposure and HLA in healthy donors. PCR amplification relied on 60 Vbeta primers (plus 13 Jbeta primers). Generated by immunoSEQ multiplex PCR, the TCRdb table keeps only in-frame clones and is missing some. The sample lists approximately 160,000 clones, more than 70% occurring once. Sequenced material: PBMCs. The receptors stem from a male donor in good health and CMV-seronegative.

A remark on this clone: The junction shows a germline mismatch at one end, possibly a read error. J is TRBJ1-1 and V is TRBV15, with D perhaps TRBD1 (6 bases). CDR3 length equals 15 residues. From germline, CDR1 is LNHNV and CDR2 YYDKDF (reference sequence). This CDR3 is CATTRLGAVNTEAFF. Here the CDR3 DNA reads TGTGCCACCACCAGACTGGGGGCAGTAAACACTGAAGCTTTCTTT. Based on the CDR3 plus reference TRBV15 and TRBJ1-1, the full variable domain is DAMVIQNPRYQVTQFGKPVTLSCSQTLNHNVMYWYQQKSSQAPKLLFHYYDKDFNNEADTPDNFQSRRPNTSFCFLDIRSPGLGDTAMYLCATTRLGAVNTEAFFGQGTRLTVV.

V is TRBV11-2 and J is TRBJ2-1; 9 nucleotides match TRBD1. The CDR3 length is 13 residues. Germline V lookup: CDR1 SGHAT, CDR2 FQNNGV. V was pared by 5 bases and J by 8 bases, with 4 bases of the junction left unmatched. As DNA, the CDR3 is TGTGCCAGCAGCCCGGACAGGGGCGATGAGCAGTTCTTC. This encodes CASSPDRGDEQFF.

V and J are TRBV6-6 and TRBJ2-7, with a possible D match to TRBD2 (6 bases). Germline CDR1 MNHNY, CDR2 SVGAGI (reference sequence). This CDR3 is 14 amino acids long. V was pared by 7 bases and J by 2 bases, with 15 bases between. The CDR3 DNA sequence: TGTGCCAGCACCTCCCGCGGAGGGCCCTACGAGCAGTACTTC. It codes for CASTSRGGPYEQYF.

Remarks on this clone: The sample holds other DNA sequences that translate to the same CDR3. The genes are TRBV30 and TRBJ1-5; the D gene is possibly TRBD1 (5 bases). Germline V gives CDR1 GTSNPN, CDR2 SVGIG (reference sequence). Trimming took 5 bases from V and 3 from J, leaving 11 bases between them. The CDR3 contains 13 residues. The CDR3 spells CAWSRDSNQPQHF. DNA for the CDR3: TGTGCCTGGTCCCGGGACTCCAATCAGCCCCAGCATTTT. The whole variable domain, remainder taken from reference TRBV30 and TRBJ1-5, is SQTIHQWPATLVQPVGSPLSLECTVEGTSNPNLYWYRQAAGRGLQLLFYSVGIGQISSEVPQNLSASRPQDRQFILSSKKLLLSDSGFYLCAWSRDSNQPQHFGDGTRLSIL.

In regard to this clone: Distinct nucleotide sequences in the sample also encode this CDR3. This chain connects TRBV6-1 to TRBJ1-6; D may be TRBD1 (5 bases). V was shortened by 7 bases and J by 0 bases, with 19 bases between the two germline ends. CDR3 length equals 18 residues. Germline loops: CDR1 MNHNS, CDR2 SASEGT. DNA of the CDR3: TGTGCCAGCATTGAGACCTGGGGCCGTAGCTCCTATAATTCACCCCTCCACTTT. The encoded protein is CASIETWGRSSYNSPLHF.

The chain employs TRBV9 and TRBJ2-7; 8 nucleotides agree with TRBD1. V gave up 4 bases and J gave up 3 bases; unmatched junction bases: 15. Looked up from germline, CDR1 is SGDLS and CDR2 is YYNGEE. The CDR3 extends over 17 amino acids. The chain's CDR3 is CASSPRTGYPVVYEQYF. CDR3 coding DNA: TGTGCCAGCAGCCCCCGGACAGGGTACCCTGTGGTCTACGAGCAGTACTTC.

The V call is TRBV19, the J call TRBJ2-7; TRBD2 is a possible D gene (6 bases). There are 16 residues in the CDR3. The germline CDR1 and CDR2 sequences are LNHDA and SQIVND (reference sequence). V was shortened by 5 bases and J by 3 bases, with 20 bases between the two germline ends. For the CDR3, the DNA is TGTGCCAGTAGTGTCGCCGGGACTTCGCGGCTCTACGAGCAGTACTTC. It translates to CASSVAGTSRLYEQYF.